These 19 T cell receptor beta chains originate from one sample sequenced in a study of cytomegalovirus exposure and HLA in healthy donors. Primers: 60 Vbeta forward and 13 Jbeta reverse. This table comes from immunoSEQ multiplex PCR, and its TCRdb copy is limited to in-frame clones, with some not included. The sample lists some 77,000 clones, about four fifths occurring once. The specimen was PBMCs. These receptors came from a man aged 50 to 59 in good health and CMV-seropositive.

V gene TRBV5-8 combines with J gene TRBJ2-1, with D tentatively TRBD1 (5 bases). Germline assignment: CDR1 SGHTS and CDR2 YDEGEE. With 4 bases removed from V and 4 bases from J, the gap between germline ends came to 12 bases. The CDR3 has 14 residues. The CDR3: CASSPGRFYNEQFF. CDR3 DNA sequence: TGTGCCAGCAGCCCAGGGCGCTTTTACAATGAGCAGTTCTTC.

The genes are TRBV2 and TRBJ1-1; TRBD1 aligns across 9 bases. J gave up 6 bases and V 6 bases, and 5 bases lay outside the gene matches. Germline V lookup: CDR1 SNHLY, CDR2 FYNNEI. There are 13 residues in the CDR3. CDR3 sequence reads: CASRLDRGAEAFF. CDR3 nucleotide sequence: TGTGCCAGCAGGCTGGACAGGGGCGCTGAAGCTTTCTTT.

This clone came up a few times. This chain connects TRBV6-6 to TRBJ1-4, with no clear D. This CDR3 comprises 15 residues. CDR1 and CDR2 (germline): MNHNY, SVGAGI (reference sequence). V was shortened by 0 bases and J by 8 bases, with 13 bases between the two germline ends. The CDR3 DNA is TGTGCCAGCAGTTACTCGGCCGGGTTTTCGGAAAAACTGTTTTTT. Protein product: CASSYSAGFSEKLFF.

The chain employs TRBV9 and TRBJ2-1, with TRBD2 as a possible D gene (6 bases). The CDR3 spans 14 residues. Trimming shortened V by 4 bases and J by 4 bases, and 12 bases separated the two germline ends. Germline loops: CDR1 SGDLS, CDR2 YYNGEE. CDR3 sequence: CASSLRDFYNEQFF. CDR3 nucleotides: TGTGCCAGCAGCCTCCGGGACTTTTACAATGAGCAGTTCTTC.

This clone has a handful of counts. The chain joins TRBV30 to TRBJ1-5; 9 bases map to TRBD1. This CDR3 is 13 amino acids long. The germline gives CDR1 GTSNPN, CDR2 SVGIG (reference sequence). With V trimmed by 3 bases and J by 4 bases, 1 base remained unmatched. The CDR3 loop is CAWSGTGNQPQHF. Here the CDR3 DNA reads TGTGCCTGGAGCGGGACAGGGAATCAGCCCCAGCATTTT.

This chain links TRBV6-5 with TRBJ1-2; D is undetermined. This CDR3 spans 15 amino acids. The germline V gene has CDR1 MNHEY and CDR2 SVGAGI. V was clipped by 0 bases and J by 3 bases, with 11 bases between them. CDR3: CASSYSFRLDYGYTF. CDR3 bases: TGTGCCAGCAGTTACTCTTTTAGACTAGACTATGGCTACACCTTC.

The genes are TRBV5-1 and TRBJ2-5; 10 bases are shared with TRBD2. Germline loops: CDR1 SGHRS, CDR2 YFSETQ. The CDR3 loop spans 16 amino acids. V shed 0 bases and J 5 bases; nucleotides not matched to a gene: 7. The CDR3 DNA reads TGCGCCAGCAGCTTGGAGGGAGCGGGAGGGCCTGAGACCCAGTACTTC. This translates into CASSLEGAGGPETQYF.

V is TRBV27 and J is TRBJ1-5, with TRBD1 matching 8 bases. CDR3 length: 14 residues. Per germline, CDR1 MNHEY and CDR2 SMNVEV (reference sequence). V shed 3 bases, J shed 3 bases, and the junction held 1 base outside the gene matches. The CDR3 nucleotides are TGTGCCAGCAGTTTCAGGGGGCACAATCAGCCCCAGCATTTT. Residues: CASSFRGHNQPQHF.

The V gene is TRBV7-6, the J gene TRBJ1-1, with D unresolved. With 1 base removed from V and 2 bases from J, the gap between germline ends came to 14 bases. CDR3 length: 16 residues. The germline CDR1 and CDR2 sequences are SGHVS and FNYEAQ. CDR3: CASSLGLGQANTEAFF. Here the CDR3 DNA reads TGTGCCAGCAGCTTAGGTCTTGGGCAGGCAAACACTGAAGCTTTCTTT.

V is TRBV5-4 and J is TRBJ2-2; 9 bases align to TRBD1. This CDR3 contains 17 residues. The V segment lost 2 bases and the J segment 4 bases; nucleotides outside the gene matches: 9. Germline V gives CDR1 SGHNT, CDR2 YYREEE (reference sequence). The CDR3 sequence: CASSFPGQGLSTGELFF. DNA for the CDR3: TGTGCCAGCAGCTTTCCGGGACAGGGCCTTAGCACCGGGGAGCTGTTTTTT.

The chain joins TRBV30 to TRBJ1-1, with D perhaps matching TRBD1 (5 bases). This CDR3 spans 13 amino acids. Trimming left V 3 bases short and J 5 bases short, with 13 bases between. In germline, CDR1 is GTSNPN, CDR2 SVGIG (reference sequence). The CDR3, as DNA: TGTGCCTGGAGACCTCGGGGGGGTACTGAAGCTTTCTTT. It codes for CAWRPRGGTEAFF.

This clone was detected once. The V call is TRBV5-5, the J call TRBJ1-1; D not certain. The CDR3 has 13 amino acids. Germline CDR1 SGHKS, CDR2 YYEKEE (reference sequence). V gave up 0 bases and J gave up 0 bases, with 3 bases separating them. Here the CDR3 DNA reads TGTGCCAGCAGCTTGGGAGTGAACACTGAAGCTTTCTTT. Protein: CASSLGVNTEAFF. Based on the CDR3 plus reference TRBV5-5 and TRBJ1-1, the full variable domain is DAGVTQSPTHLIKTRGQQVTLRCSPISGHKSVSWYQQVLGQGPQFIFQYYEKEERGRGNFPDRFSARQFPNYSSELNVNALLLGDSALYLCASSLGVNTEAFFGQGTRLTVV.

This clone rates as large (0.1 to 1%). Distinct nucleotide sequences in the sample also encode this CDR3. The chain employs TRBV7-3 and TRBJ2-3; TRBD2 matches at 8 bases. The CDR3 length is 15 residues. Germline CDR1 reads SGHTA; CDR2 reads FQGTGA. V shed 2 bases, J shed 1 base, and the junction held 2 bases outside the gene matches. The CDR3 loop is CASSLDSGGTDTQYF. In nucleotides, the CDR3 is TGTGCCAGCAGCTTAGATAGCGGGGGCACAGATACGCAGTATTTT.

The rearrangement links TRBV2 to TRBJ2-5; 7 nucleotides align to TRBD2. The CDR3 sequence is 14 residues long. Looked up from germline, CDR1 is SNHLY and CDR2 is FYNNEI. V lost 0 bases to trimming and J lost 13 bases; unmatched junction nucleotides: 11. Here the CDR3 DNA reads TGTGCCAGCAGTGAAGCCCAAGGGACTACTTTACGGTACTTC. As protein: CASSEAQGTTLRYF.

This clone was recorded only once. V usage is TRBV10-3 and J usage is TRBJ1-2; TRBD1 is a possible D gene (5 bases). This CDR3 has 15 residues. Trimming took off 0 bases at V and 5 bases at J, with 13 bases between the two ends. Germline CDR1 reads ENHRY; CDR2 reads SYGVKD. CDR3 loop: CAISESGGLRYGYTF. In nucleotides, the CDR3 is TGTGCCATCAGTGAGTCGGGGGGTCTGAGGTATGGCTACACCTTC.

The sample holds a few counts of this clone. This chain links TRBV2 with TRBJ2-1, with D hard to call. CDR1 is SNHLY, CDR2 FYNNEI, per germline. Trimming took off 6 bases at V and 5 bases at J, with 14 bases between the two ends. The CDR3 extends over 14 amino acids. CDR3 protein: CASRSRRSDNEQFF. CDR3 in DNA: TGTGCCAGCAGATCCCGCCGGAGCGACAATGAGCAGTTCTTC.

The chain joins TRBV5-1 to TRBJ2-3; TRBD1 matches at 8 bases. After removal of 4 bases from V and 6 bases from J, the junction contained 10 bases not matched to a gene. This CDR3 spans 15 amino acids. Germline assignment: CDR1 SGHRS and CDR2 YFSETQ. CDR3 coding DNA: TGCGCCAGCAGCCCCGGACAGGGACTCTGGGATACGCAGTATTTT. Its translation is CASSPGQGLWDTQYF.

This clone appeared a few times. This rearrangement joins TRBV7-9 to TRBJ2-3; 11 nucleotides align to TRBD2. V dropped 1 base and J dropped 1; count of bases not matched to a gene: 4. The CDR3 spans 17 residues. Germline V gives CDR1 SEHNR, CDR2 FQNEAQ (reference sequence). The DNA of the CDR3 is TGTGCCAGCAGCTTAGACCTAGCGGGAGGACGCACAGATACGCAGTATTTT. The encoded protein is CASSLDLAGGRTDTQYF.

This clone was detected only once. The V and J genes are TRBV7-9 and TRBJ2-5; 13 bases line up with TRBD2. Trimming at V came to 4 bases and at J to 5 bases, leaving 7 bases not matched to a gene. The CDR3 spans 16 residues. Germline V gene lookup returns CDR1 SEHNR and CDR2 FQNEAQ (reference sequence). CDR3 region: CASSSTSGRALETQYF. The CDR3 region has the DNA TGTGCCAGCAGCTCAACTAGCGGGAGGGCCCTGGAGACCCAGTACTTC.